These 22 T cell receptor beta chains were sequenced from one sample in a study of T cell responses to AZD1222 COVID-19 vaccine (dated by TCRdb to the early 2020s). Library creation used the immunoSEQ multiplex PCR assay. The immuneACCESS repertoire file appears here via TCRdb, limited to in-frame rearrangements. These files lack a portion of the clones; in checked studies, under half of the deficit traces to unresolved V genes, and the cause of the others is not known. Within this sample are about 120,000 clones, with just over 90% of them counted one time only. The ten largest clones add up to about 7.1% of the sample. Taken with the paper, the label for time point translates to: baseline before first vaccination. The material was peripheral blood, obtained on day 0 of AZD1222 vaccination. These receptors were collected from an adult in good health.

This clone was counted once. This sequence joins TRBV15 and TRBJ2-7; D may be TRBD1 or TRBD2 (5 bases each). This CDR3 is 12 amino acids long. CDR1 LNHNV and CDR2 YYDKDF come from the germline V gene (reference sequence). Trimming took 1 base from V and 9 from J, leaving 10 bases between them. CDR3 DNA: TGTGCCACCAGCAGAGGGGACCCTCCGCAGTACTTC. Translated: CATSRGDPPQYF. The full variable domain, in which reference TRBV15 and TRBJ2-7 provide the parts outside the CDR3, is DAMVIQNPRYQVTQFGKPVTLSCSQTLNHNVMYWYQQKSSQAPKLLFHYYDKDFNNEADTPDNFQSRRPNTSFCFLDIRSPGLGDTAMYLCATSRGDPPQYFGPGTRLTVT.

The rearrangement joins TRBV5-4 to TRBJ2-6; D uncertain. Trimming removed 4 bases at V and 1 base at J, with 9 bases between. Germline CDR1 reads SGHNT; CDR2 reads YYREEE (reference sequence). This CDR3 comprises 15 residues. CDR3 amino acids: CASSIRRSGANVLTF. DNA for the CDR3: TGTGCCAGCAGCATCCGTAGGTCTGGGGCCAACGTCCTGACTTTC.

The V call is TRBV24-1, the J call TRBJ2-3; 7 bases match TRBD2. The CDR3 sequence is 13 residues long. V was clipped by 8 bases and J by 3 bases; unmatched bases: 4. Germline CDR1 KGHDR, CDR2 SFDVKD. For the CDR3, the DNA is TGTGCCACCAAGCCGGGAGGAACAGATACGCAGTATTTT. It encodes CATKPGGTDTQYF.

The rearrangement joins TRBV7-2 to TRBJ2-7; D tentatively fits TRBD1 or TRBD2 (6 bases each). CDR1 and CDR2 (germline): SGHTA, FQGNSA. This CDR3 is built from 18 residues. With 3 bases removed from V and 0 bases from J, the gap between germline ends came to 21 bases. CDR3 sequence (DNA): TGTGCCAGCAGCTTTGGGCCGTGGGGGGCGGAGACCTCCTACGAGCAGTACTTC. This codes for CASSFGPWGAETSYEQYF.

This chain connects TRBV5-6 to TRBJ2-2; tentatively, D is TRBD2 (7 bases). Trimming took off 2 bases at V and 3 bases at J, with 17 bases between the two ends. CDR1 is SGHDT, CDR2 YYEEEE, per germline. The CDR3 spans 17 residues. The CDR3 region is CASSFTLGGRDTGELFF. DNA for the CDR3: TGTGCCAGCAGCTTTACTCTCGGGGGGCGGGACACCGGGGAGCTGTTTTTT.

J is TRBJ1-6 and V is TRBV6-1; D is uncertain. The CDR3 covers 13 residues. Germline CDR1 MNHNS, CDR2 SASEGT. V lost 2 bases and J 8 bases, leaving 7 bases between the germline ends. The CDR3 coding sequence is TGTGCCAGCAGTGAAAGGGCGGATTCACCCCTCCACTTT. Its translation is CASSERADSPLHF.

This sequence joins TRBV5-4 and TRBJ2-2; 10 bases are a match to TRBD2. The length of the CDR3 is 16 residues. V lost 4 bases to trimming and J lost 7 bases; unmatched junction nucleotides: 10. The germline CDR1 and CDR2 sequences are SGHNT and YYREEE (reference sequence). The CDR3: CASSVTSGVFGGELFF. Written as DNA, the CDR3 is TGTGCCAGCAGCGTTACTAGCGGGGTTTTTGGCGGGGAGCTGTTTTTT.

The chain uses TRBV18 and TRBJ2-3; D may be TRBD2 (7 bases). V lost 5 bases and J lost 6, with 18 bases in between. The CDR3 runs 15 residues. From germline, CDR1 is KGHSH and CDR2 LQKENI. The CDR3 DNA follows: TGTGCCAGCTCAACCCGCTGGGGGGGCATCGATACGCAGTATTTT. Translation: CASSTRWGGIDTQYF.

The V and J genes are TRBV11-3 and TRBJ1-5; D is possibly TRBD1 (6 bases). This CDR3 has 15 amino acids. V lost 5 bases and J lost 5, with 16 bases in between. In germline, CDR1 is SGHNT, CDR2 YENEEA. CDR3 sequence: CASSPRGGEDQPQHF. In DNA, the CDR3 is TGTGCCAGCAGCCCTAGGGGGGGGGAAGATCAGCCCCAGCATTTT.

This chain joins TRBV7-2 and TRBJ1-2; 8 bases line up with TRBD1. CDR3 length: 13 residues. With 5 bases clipped from V and 8 bases from J, the junction kept 7 bases outside the gene matches. Per the germline V gene, CDR1 is SGHTA and CDR2 is FQGNSA. CDR3 nucleotides: TGTGCCAGCAGCCCGGGACAGGCCGGCGGCTACACCTTC. Its translation is CASSPGQAGGYTF.

This chain connects TRBV6-5 to TRBJ1-1; no reliable D call. V lost 3 bases and J 5 bases, leaving 13 bases between the germline ends. The germline V gene has CDR1 MNHEY and CDR2 SVGAGI. This CDR3 is 14 amino acids long. CDR3 amino acids: CASSYVGSHTEAFF. CDR3 DNA sequence: TGTGCCAGCAGTTATGTTGGGTCGCATACTGAAGCTTTCTTT.

The rearrangement links TRBV10-3 to TRBJ1-2; 10 bases are shared with TRBD1. The CDR3 totals 12 residues. CDR1 and CDR2 from the germline V gene are ENHRY and SYGVKD. V trimming: 6 bases; J trimming: 8 bases; junction bases outside the gene matches: 3. The CDR3 nucleotides are TGTGCCATCAGCAGGACAGGGGGAGGCTACACCTTC. Translated, it gives CAISRTGGGYTF.

The rearrangement joins TRBV2 to TRBJ1-5; unclear D gene. CDR1 SNHLY and CDR2 FYNNEI come from the germline V gene. V was pared by 1 base and J by 6 bases, with 4 bases between. This CDR3 spans 12 amino acids. CDR3 in DNA: TGTGCCAGCAGTGAAGGGTTTCAGCCCCAGCATTTT. The encoded protein is CASSEGFQPQHF.

The chain is built from TRBV11-2 and TRBJ1-2; possible D gene TRBD1, 6 bases. V lost 5 bases, J lost 4 bases, and 17 bases lay in between. Germline CDR1 is SGHAT and CDR2 is FQNNGV. This CDR3 is built from 15 residues. CDR3 in DNA: TGTGCCAGCAGCCGACAGGCTTTGCGTGGCTATGGCTACACCTTC. Its translation: CASSRQALRGYGYTF.

V is TRBV7-2 and J is TRBJ2-1; no clear D. Germline V gene sequence: CDR1 SGHTA, CDR2 FQGNSA. The CDR3 has 13 amino acids. The V gene lost 5 bases and the J gene lost 9 bases, with 14 bases spanning the gap. The CDR3 region has the DNA TGTGCCAGCAGCCCGCAGATAGGTGGTGAGCAGTTCTTC. Translating it yields CASSPQIGGEQFF.

The rearrangement uses TRBV20-1 and TRBJ1-4, with a weak D call TRBD1 (6 bases). Germline V gene lookup returns CDR1 DFQATT and CDR2 SNEGSKA (reference sequence). The V and J ends lost 3 bases and 4 bases respectively, with 15 bases between them. The CDR3 covers 15 residues. The CDR3 coding sequence is TGCAGTGCTAGTTCTGACAGGCGGAATAATGAAAAACTGTTTTTT. Residues: CSASSDRRNNEKLFF.

This sequence joins TRBV5-6 and TRBJ1-1; D is unresolved. The germline V and J ends were trimmed by 2 bases and 2 bases, with 19 bases remaining between them. CDR1 SGHDT and CDR2 YYEEEE come from the germline V gene. This CDR3 is 17 amino acids long. The CDR3 sequence is CASSFKLLGLDNTEAFF. The CDR3 DNA reads TGTGCCAGCAGCTTTAAACTGCTAGGCCTAGACAACACTGAAGCTTTCTTT. The whole variable domain, filled in from reference TRBV5-6 and TRBJ1-1, reads DAGVTQSPTHLIKTRGQQVTLRCSPKSGHDTVSWYQQALGQGPQFIFQYYEEEERQRGNFPDRFSGHQFPNYSSELNVNALLLGDSALYLCASSFKLLGLDNTEAFFGQGTRLTVV.

The chain links TRBV9 to TRBJ2-3; D is uncertain. The CDR3 length is 14 residues. The V gene lost 5 bases and the J gene lost 8 bases, with 18 bases spanning the gap. Germline V gene lookup returns CDR1 SGDLS and CDR2 YYNGEE. CDR3: CASSEGSLSSTQYF. As DNA, the CDR3 is TGTGCCAGCAGTGAAGGATCTCTCTCCTCTACGCAGTATTTT.

The chain employs TRBV12-3 or TRBV12-4 and TRBJ1-1; D may be TRBD1 (6 bases). The CDR3 covers 13 residues. With 7 bases removed from V and 8 bases from J, the gap between germline ends came to 17 bases. The CDR3 region has the DNA TGTGCCAGCAACTTCCCAGACAGGTTGGAAGCTTTCTTT. Residues: CASNFPDRLEAFF.

Points on this clone: This sample includes further DNA sequences coding for the same CDR3. This chain joins TRBV5-4 and TRBJ1-5; D gene ambiguous. CDR3 length: 15 amino acids. Trimming removed 0 bases from V and 4 bases from J, with 11 bases in between. The germline V gene has CDR1 SGHNT and CDR2 YYREEE (reference sequence). The CDR3 sequence is CASSLGPAGNQPQHF. The CDR3 DNA reads TGTGCCAGCAGCTTGGGCCCGGCGGGGAATCAGCCCCAGCATTTT. Full variable domain (rest looked up from reference TRBV5-4 and TRBJ1-5): ETGVTQSPTHLIKTRGQQVTLRCSSQSGHNTVSWYQQALGQGPQFIFQYYREEENGRGNFPPRFSGLQFPNYSSELNVNALELDDSALYLCASSLGPAGNQPQHFGDGTRLSIL.

This chain joins TRBV6-5 and TRBJ1-2; the match to TRBD1 covers 8 bases. Per the germline V gene, CDR1 is MNHEY and CDR2 is SVGAGI. V shed 5 bases, J shed 3 bases, and the junction held 8 bases outside the gene matches. CDR3 length: 15 amino acids. This CDR3 is CASSPRTGYDYGYTF. The CDR3 coding sequence is TGTGCCAGCAGTCCTAGGACAGGGTATGACTATGGCTACACCTTC.

There are a few counts of this clone. The DNA for the CDR3 is TGCGCCAGCAGCCACCTCCTCGGACAGGGGATCGATGGCTACACCTTC. Translation gives CASSHLLGQGIDGYTF. This chain links TRBV4-3 with TRBJ1-2; 9 bases are a match to TRBD1. Per the germline V gene, CDR1 is LGHNA and CDR2 is YSLEER. V was clipped by 3 bases and J by 6 bases; unmatched bases: 11. The CDR3 loop spans 16 amino acids.